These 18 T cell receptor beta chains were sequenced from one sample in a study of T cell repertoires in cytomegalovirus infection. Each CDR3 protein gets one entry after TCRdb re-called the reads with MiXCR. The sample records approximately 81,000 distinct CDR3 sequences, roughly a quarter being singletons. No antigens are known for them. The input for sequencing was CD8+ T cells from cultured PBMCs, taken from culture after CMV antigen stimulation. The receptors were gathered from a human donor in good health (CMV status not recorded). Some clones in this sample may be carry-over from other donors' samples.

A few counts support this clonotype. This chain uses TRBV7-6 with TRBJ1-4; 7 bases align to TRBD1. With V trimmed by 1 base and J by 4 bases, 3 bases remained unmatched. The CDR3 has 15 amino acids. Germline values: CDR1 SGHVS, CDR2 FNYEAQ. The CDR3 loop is CASSLGQGVNEKLFF. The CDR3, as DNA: TGTGCCAGCAGCTTAGGACAGGGTGTTAATGAAAAACTGTTTTTT.

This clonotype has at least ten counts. The CDR3 nucleotides are TGTGCCAGCAGTTACTTCAGGGGGACTGAAGCTTTCTTT. Translated, it gives CASSYFRGTEAFF. The gene calls are TRBV6-5 and TRBJ1-1; 7 bases map to TRBD1. This CDR3 region has 13 residues. V shed 1 base, J shed 5 bases, and the junction held 1 base outside the gene matches. Germline loops: CDR1 MNHEY, CDR2 SVGAGI.

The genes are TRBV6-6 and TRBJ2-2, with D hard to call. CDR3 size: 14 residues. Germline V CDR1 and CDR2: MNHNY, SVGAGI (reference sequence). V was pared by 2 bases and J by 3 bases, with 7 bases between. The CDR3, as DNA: TGTGCCAGCAGTTACGGCAAGGACACCGGGGAGCTGTTTTTT. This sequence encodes CASSYGKDTGELFF.

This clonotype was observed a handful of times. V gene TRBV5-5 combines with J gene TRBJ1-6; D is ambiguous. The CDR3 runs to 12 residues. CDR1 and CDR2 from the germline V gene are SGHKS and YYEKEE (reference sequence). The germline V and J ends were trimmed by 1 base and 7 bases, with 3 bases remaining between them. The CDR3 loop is CASSLRNSPLHF. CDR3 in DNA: TGTGCCAGCAGCTTGAGGAATTCACCCCTCCACTTT.

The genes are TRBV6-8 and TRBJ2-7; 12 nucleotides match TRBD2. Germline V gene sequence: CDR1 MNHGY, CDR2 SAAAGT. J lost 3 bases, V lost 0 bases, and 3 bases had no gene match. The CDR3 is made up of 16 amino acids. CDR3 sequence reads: CASSYSTSGSGYEQYF. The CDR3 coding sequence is TGTGCCAGCAGTTACTCGACTAGCGGGAGTGGCTACGAGCAGTACTTC.

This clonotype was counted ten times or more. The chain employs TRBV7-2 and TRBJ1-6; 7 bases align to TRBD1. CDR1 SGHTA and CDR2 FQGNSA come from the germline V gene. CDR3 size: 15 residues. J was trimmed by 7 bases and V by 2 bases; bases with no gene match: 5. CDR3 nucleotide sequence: TGTGCCAGCAGCTTACAGACAGGGTTGAATTCACCCCTCCACTTT. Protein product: CASSLQTGLNSPLHF.

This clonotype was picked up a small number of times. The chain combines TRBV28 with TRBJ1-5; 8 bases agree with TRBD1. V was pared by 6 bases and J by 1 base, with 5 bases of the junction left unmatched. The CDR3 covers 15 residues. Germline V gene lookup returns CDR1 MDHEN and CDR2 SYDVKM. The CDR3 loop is CASSADRGSNQPQHF. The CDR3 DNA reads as TGTGCCAGCAGCGCAGACAGGGGAAGCAATCAGCCCCAGCATTTT.

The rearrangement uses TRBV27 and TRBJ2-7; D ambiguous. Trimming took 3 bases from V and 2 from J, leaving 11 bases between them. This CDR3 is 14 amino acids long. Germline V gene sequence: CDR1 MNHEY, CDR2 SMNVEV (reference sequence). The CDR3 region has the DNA TGTGCCAGCAGTTTTGAAGACAAACCCTACGAGCAGTACTTC. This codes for CASSFEDKPYEQYF.

The chain's CDR3 is CASTPGAGNNEQFF. As DNA, the CDR3 is TGTGCCAGCACCCCGGGGGCTGGGAACAATGAGCAGTTCTTC. The chain couples TRBV9 to TRBJ2-1, with D perhaps given as TRBD1 or TRBD2 (6 bases each). Germline CDR1 SGDLS, CDR2 YYNGEE. The CDR3 contains 14 residues. Trimming took 6 bases from V and 5 from J, leaving 15 bases between them.

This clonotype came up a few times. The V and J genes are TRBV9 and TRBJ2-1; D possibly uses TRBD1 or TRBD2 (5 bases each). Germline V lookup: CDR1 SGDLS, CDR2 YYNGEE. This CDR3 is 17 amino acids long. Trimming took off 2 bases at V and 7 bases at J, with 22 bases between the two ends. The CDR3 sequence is CASSVSRDHTSWNEQFF. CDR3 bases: TGTGCCAGCAGCGTTTCCCGGGACCACACGTCTTGGAATGAGCAGTTCTTC.

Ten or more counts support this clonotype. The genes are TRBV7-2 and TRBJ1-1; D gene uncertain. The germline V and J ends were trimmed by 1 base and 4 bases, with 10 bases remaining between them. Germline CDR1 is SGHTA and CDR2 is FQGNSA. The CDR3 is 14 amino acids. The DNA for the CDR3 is TGTGCCAGCAGCTTAGATGGGGTAATCACTGAAGCTTTCTTT. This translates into CASSLDGVITEAFF.

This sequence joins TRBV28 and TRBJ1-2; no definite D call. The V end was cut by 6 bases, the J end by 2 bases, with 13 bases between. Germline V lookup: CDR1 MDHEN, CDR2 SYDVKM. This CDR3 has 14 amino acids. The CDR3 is CASREETLNYGYTF. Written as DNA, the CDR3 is TGTGCCAGCAGGGAAGAGACCTTAAACTATGGCTACACCTTC.

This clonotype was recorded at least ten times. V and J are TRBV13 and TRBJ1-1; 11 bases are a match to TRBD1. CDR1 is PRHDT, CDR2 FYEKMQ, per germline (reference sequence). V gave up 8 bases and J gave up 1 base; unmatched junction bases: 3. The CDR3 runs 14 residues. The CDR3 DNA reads TGTGCCAGCCGGACAGGGGGCGCGAACACTGAAGCTTTCTTT. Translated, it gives CASRTGGANTEAFF.

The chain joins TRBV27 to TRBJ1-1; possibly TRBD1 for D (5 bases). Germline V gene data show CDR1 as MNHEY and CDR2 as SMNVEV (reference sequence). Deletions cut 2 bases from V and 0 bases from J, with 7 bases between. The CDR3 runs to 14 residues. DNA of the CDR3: TGTGCCAGCAGTTTAACACAGGTGAACACTGAAGCTTTCTTT. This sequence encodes CASSLTQVNTEAFF.

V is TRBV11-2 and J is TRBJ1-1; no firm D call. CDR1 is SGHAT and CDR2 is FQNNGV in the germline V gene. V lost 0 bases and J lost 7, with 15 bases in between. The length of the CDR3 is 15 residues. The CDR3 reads CASSLDTRGTDEAFF. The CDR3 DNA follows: TGTGCCAGCAGCTTAGATACGCGGGGAACAGATGAAGCTTTCTTT. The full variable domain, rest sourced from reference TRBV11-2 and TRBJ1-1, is EAGVAQSPRYKIIEKRQSVAFWCNPISGHATLYWYQQILGQGPKLLIQFQNNGVVDDSQLPKDRFSAERLKGVDSTLKIQPAKLEDSAVYLCASSLDTRGTDEAFFGQGTRLTVV.

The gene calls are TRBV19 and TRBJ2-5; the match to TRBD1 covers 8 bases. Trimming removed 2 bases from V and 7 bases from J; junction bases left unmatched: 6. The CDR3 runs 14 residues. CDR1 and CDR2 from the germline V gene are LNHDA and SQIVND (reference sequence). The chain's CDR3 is CASSIPGQGGTQYF. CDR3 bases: TGTGCCAGTAGTATACCTGGACAGGGAGGGACCCAGTACTTC.

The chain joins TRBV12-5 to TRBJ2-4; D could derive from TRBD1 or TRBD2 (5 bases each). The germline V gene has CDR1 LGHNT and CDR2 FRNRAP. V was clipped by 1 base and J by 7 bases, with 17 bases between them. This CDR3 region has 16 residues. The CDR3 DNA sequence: TGTGCTAGTGGTTTGGGCCGGGAATATGAGGGGAACATTCAGTACTTC. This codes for CASGLGREYEGNIQYF.

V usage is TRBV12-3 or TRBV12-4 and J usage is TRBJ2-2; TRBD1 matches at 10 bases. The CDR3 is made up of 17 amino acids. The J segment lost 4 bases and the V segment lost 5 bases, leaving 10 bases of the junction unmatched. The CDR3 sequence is CASSPAPGQGFTGELFF. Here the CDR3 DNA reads TGTGCCAGCAGTCCGGCCCCGGGACAGGGGTTCACCGGGGAGCTGTTTTTT.